This T cell receptor (beta chain) came from a study of blood T cells in healthy people across ages. This clonotype was counted a few times. Alongside a J-beta primer mix, a sample-barcoded 5' primer served in a second PCR lasting about 7 to 11 cycles. TCRdb used MiXCR to reprocess the 5' RACE reads, holding one entry per CDR3 protein. Altogether about 1.6 million distinct CDR3 sequences are present, around 35% being singletons, with the ten largest covering about 11%. The V end lost 4 bases, the J end lost 10 bases, and 10 bases lay between the germline ends. The length of the CDR3 is 12 residues. Germline CDR1 and CDR2: MGHRA and YSYEKL.

What was sequenced was blood. The chain employs TRBV4-1 and TRBJ2-2; D gene unclear. The receptor was derived from a woman aged 25 to 39 in good health. For the CDR3, the DNA is TGCGCCAGCAGCCGGGGATACGAGGAGCTGTTTTTT. As protein: CASSRGYEELFF.